This T cell receptor (beta chain) appears in the sequencing data of a study of cytomegalovirus exposure and HLA in healthy donors. Overall study: Ancestry clustering placed more than 65% of roughly 410 genotyped donors in the Caucasian-associated cluster. Broader study findings: Several of the most significant clusters appeared linked to common viral pathogens, based on a later analysis.

The PCR ran on 60 Vbeta and 13 Jbeta primers. The table came from immunoSEQ multiplex PCR; TCRdb's copy has only in-frame clones and leaves some out. Of around 150,000 clones listed, 76% are singletons. Germline CDR1 is SGHRS and CDR2 is YFSETQ. V dropped 0 bases and J dropped 0 bases, with 7 bases sitting between them. CDR3 length equals 14 residues. When sampled, the donors appeared nominally healthy, though they likely had unrecorded immune exposures. For this clone: Its antigen is still unknown.

The TCR originated in a middle-aged woman in good health and CMV-seronegative. Sequenced material: PBMCs. The V gene is TRBV5-1, the J gene TRBJ2-7, with D maybe TRBD1 (6 bases). The CDR3 DNA sequence: TGCGCCAGCAGCTTGGACAGGGTCTCCTACGAGCAGTACTTC. Protein: CASSLDRVSYEQYF.